Shown below are 26 T cell receptor beta chains from a single sample sequenced in a study of blood T cells in healthy people across ages. The second PCR ran about 6 to 12 cycles with a sample-barcoded 5' primer and J-beta primers. From the 5' RACE reads, TCRdb called clonotypes with MiXCR, one entry per CDR3 protein. Of some 1.6 million distinct CDR3 sequences listed, 34% are singletons. The sequencing sample was made of blood. The receptor source for this set is a woman aged 30 to 39 in good health.

This clonotype was counted once. V is TRBV20-1 and J is TRBJ1-1; TRBD1 agrees at 8 bases. The J segment lost 4 bases and the V segment lost 1 base, leaving 8 bases of the junction unmatched. This CDR3 has 15 amino acids. Germline V CDR1 and CDR2: DFQATT, SNEGSKA (reference sequence). The CDR3 DNA is TGCAGTGCTAGAGGATTCCGACAGGGGAGCACTGAAGCTTTCTTT. This encodes CSARGFRQGSTEAFF.

CDR3 nucleotide sequence: TGTGCCAGCAGCCACCTTACAAAGCGGGATAGCACAGATACGCAGTATTTT. It is translated as CASSHLTKRDSTDTQYF. This chain uses TRBV4-2 with TRBJ2-3; 7 bases map to TRBD2. The V gene's germline CDR1 is LGHNA and CDR2 YNFKEQ. This CDR3 is built from 17 residues. J gave up 0 bases and V 3 bases, and 9 bases lay outside the gene matches.

V is TRBV27 and J is TRBJ2-1; possible D gene TRBD2, 6 bases. V lost 5 bases and J 6 bases, leaving 20 bases between the germline ends. This CDR3 region has 16 residues. Germline V gene sequence: CDR1 MNHEY, CDR2 SMNVEV (reference sequence). The CDR3 nucleotides are TGTGCCAGCAGTAAAACAAGGGGTCCCGGGGGCAATGAGCAGTTCTTC. Amino acids: CASSKTRGPGGNEQFF.

Many counts were recorded for this clonotype. The chain recombines TRBV20-1 with TRBJ2-7; TRBD2 matches at 11 bases. Germline V gene lookup returns CDR1 DFQATT and CDR2 SNEGSKA (reference sequence). Trimming at V came to 6 bases and at J to 2 bases, leaving 9 bases not matched to a gene. This CDR3 has 15 residues. This CDR3 is CSALTLAGGTYEQYF. DNA for the CDR3: TGCAGTGCCCTAACTCTAGCGGGAGGCACCTACGAGCAGTACTTC.

Turning to this clonotype: This may come from a read error, since a much larger clone is one base off. This is likely a read error, given that the CDR3 carries no conserved phenylalanine or tryptophan at its end. This chain links TRBV29-1 with TRBJ2-3, with 9 bases fitting TRBD2. V was clipped by 8 bases and J by 1 base; unmatched bases: 4. Germline loops: CDR1 SQVTM, CDR2 ANQGSEA. The CDR3 is made up of 13 amino acids. CDR3 DNA sequence: TGCAGCACCCTAGCGGGACGCACAGATACGCAGTATTGT. The encoded protein is CSTLAGRTDTQYC.

This clonotype was seen a handful of times. The rearrangement uses TRBV20-1 and TRBJ2-4, with a weak D call TRBD2 (7 bases). Looked up from germline, CDR1 is DFQATT and CDR2 is SNEGSKA (reference sequence). This CDR3 region has 14 residues. The CDR3 DNA reads TGCAGCGCCGGGGGGCCGGGGGCCAAAAACATTCAGTACTTC. This translates into CSAGGPGAKNIQYF.

This clonotype was seen a handful of times. The chain couples TRBV6-2 or TRBV6-3 to TRBJ1-1; 8 nucleotides line up with TRBD1. The CDR3 extends over 13 amino acids. With V trimmed by 4 bases and J by 11 bases, 9 bases remained unmatched. The germline CDR1 and CDR2 sequences are MNHEY and SVGEGT. CDR3 sequence reads: CASSSPMDRDAFF. Written as DNA, the CDR3 is TGTGCCAGCAGTTCTCCGATGGACAGGGACGCTTTCTTT.

Points on this clonotype: This may come from a read error, since a much larger clone is one base off. The chain combines TRBV7-9 with TRBJ1-1, with TRBD1 identical over 10 bases. Germline V gene lookup returns CDR1 SEHNR and CDR2 FQNEAQ (reference sequence). The CDR3 extends over 14 amino acids. Trimming removed 6 bases from V and 3 bases from J; junction bases left unmatched: 4. The DNA of the CDR3 is TGTGCCAGCAGTACCGGGACAGGGGACACTGAAGCTTTCTTT. Translating gives CASSTGTGDTEAFF.

The V call is TRBV20-1, the J call TRBJ1-1; D remains ambiguous. The V gene lost 6 bases and the J gene lost 3 bases, with 20 bases spanning the gap. Per the germline V gene, CDR1 is DFQATT and CDR2 is SNEGSKA (reference sequence). CDR3 size: 15 residues. CDR3 in DNA: TGCAGTGCACCAACCCCCGGGAAGGCGGACACTGAAGCTTTCTTT. Protein product: CSAPTPGKADTEAFF.

This chain connects TRBV6-5 to TRBJ2-3; TRBD2 matches at 7 bases. The CDR3 is 15 amino acids. The junction had 16 bases not matched to a gene; V was cut back by 11 bases and J by 5 bases. CDR1 is MNHEY, CDR2 SVGAGI, per germline. The DNA of the CDR3 is TGTGCCGGCACCCGTAATGCGGGAGCGGAAGATACGCAGTATTTT. This sequence encodes CAGTRNAGAEDTQYF.

This chain links TRBV5-1 with TRBJ2-1, with TRBD1 as a possible D gene (5 bases). The CDR3 covers 16 residues. Germline V lookup: CDR1 SGHRS, CDR2 YFSETQ. The ends were cut back, 4 bases at V and 3 bases at J, with 17 bases in the middle. The CDR3 DNA reads as TGCGCCAGCAGCGTGGAAGGTGGACACTTCTACAATGAGCAGTTCTTC. Translating it yields CASSVEGGHFYNEQFF.

Worth noting for this clonotype: At one of its ends the junction is not consistent with the germline gene, which may arise from a read error. This sequence joins TRBV6-4 and TRBJ1-2, with 7 bases lining up with TRBD1. Germline-derived CDR1 and CDR2 are MRHNA and SNTAGT. The CDR3 contains 12 residues. CDR3 sequence: CVSRGTAYGYTF. The CDR3 DNA follows: TGTGTCAGCAGGGGGACGGCCTATGGCTACACCTTC.

The sample holds a few counts of this clonotype. The chain uses TRBV18 and TRBJ2-3, with a possible D match to TRBD2 (5 bases). Germline CDR1 and CDR2: KGHSH and LQKENI. Trimming took off 0 bases at V and 1 base at J, with 11 bases between the two ends. The CDR3 is 16 residues long. CDR3 coding DNA: TGTGCCAGCTCACCACCGGGCGGACTTGGCACAGATACGCAGTATTTT. It encodes CASSPPGGLGTDTQYF.

There are many counts of this clonotype. The CDR3 here is CASSTIWTSYNEQFF. In nucleotides, the CDR3 is TGTGCCAGCAGTACCATCTGGACGTCCTACAATGAGCAGTTCTTC. The chain couples TRBV6-6 to TRBJ2-1; D is ambiguous. Germline lookup yields CDR1 MNHNY and CDR2 SVGAGI (reference sequence). The length of the CDR3 is 15 residues. V lost 5 bases and J 1 base, leaving 12 bases between the germline ends.

The chain carries TRBV5-1 and TRBJ2-2; 9 nucleotides agree with TRBD2. J lost 4 bases, V lost 8 bases, and 9 bases had no gene match. This CDR3 is 15 amino acids long. Germline V lookup: CDR1 SGHRS, CDR2 YFSETQ. The CDR3 coding sequence is TGCGCCAGTAGTAGCGGGAGTCGTTCCACCGGGGAGCTGTTTTTT. Translating it yields CASSSGSRSTGELFF.

The gene calls are TRBV5-4 and TRBJ2-1, with D possibly matching TRBD2 (7 bases). Trimming left V 4 bases short and J 10 bases short, with 24 bases between. The CDR3 loop spans 16 amino acids. Germline V CDR1 and CDR2: SGHNT, YYREEE (reference sequence). Here the CDR3 reads CASSRIMAGARGEQFF. The CDR3 coding sequence is TGTGCCAGCAGCAGGATTATGGCGGGGGCCCGGGGGGAGCAGTTCTTC.

In this sample, this clonotype turned up a few times. The gene calls are TRBV28 and TRBJ2-7; D is unclear. From germline, CDR1 is MDHEN and CDR2 SYDVKM. The V end was cut by 5 bases, the J end by 6 bases, with 26 bases between. The CDR3 extends over 17 amino acids. CDR3 residues: CASSTIVVTRGPPEQYF. In DNA, the CDR3 is TGTGCCAGCAGTACAATTGTCGTGACGCGAGGTCCACCCGAGCAGTACTTC.

This clonotype has just a few counts. The genes are TRBV11-1 and TRBJ2-1; 14 bases are a match to TRBD2. With V trimmed by 6 bases and J by 7 bases, 8 bases remained unmatched. CDR1 SGHAT and CDR2 FQDESV come from the germline V gene (reference sequence). This CDR3 has 16 amino acids. The CDR3 coding sequence is TGTGCCAGCAGTCCGGGACTAGCGGGAGAATGGAATGAGCAGTTCTTC. This codes for CASSPGLAGEWNEQFF. The entire variable domain, with the rest obtained from reference TRBV11-1 and TRBJ2-1, is as follows: EAEVAQSPRYKITEKSQAVAFWCDPISGHATLYWYRQILGQGPELLVQFQDESVVDDSQLPKDRFSAERLKGVDSTLKIQPAELGDSAMYLCASSPGLAGEWNEQFFGPGTRLTVL.

The chain employs TRBV5-6 and TRBJ2-7; the D gene could be TRBD1 or TRBD2 (5 bases each). Germline assignment: CDR1 SGHDT and CDR2 YYEEEE. V was trimmed by 4 bases and J by 6 bases, leaving 11 bases between them. The CDR3 runs 12 residues. The CDR3 nucleotides read TGTGCCAGCAGCGACCACGGGACCGAGCAGTACTTC. Translating gives CASSDHGTEQYF.

For the CDR3, the DNA is TGTGCCTGGAGTGAAAGGACAGGGGGCCCCTACGAGCAGTACTTC. Encoded protein: CAWSERTGGPYEQYF. This sequence joins TRBV30 and TRBJ2-7, with 11 bases fitting TRBD1. CDR1 is GTSNPN and CDR2 is SVGIG in the germline V gene (reference sequence). This CDR3 spans 15 amino acids. After removal of 1 base from V and 2 bases from J, the junction contained 4 bases not matched to a gene.

The CDR3 DNA follows: TGTGCCAGCAGCTCAAGCAGGGGCCCCTACAATGAGCAGTTCTTC. This gives the protein CASSSSRGPYNEQFF. The chain joins TRBV7-2 to TRBJ2-1, with D perhaps TRBD1 (6 bases). This CDR3 is 15 amino acids long. Germline V gene lookup returns CDR1 SGHTA and CDR2 FQGNSA. Trimming stripped 4 bases from V and 2 bases from J, with 12 bases between. Filled out from reference TRBV7-2 and TRBJ2-1, the complete variable domain reads GAGVSQSPSNKVTEKGKDVELRCDPISGHTALYWYRQSLGQGLEFLIYFQGNSAPDKSGLPSDRFSAERTGGSVSTLTIQRTQQEDSAVYLCASSSSRGPYNEQFFGPGTRLTVL.

The table lists this clonotype with a few counts. This rearrangement joins TRBV6-1 to TRBJ1-2; perhaps TRBD1 as D (6 bases). The CDR3 consists of 13 residues. Trimming took 6 bases from V and 4 from J, leaving 12 bases between them. Germline loops: CDR1 MNHNS, CDR2 SASEGT. CDR3 residues: CASRAGQPYGYTF. The CDR3 bases are TGTGCCAGCAGGGCCGGACAGCCCTATGGCTACACCTTC.

About this clonotype itself: A read error may explain this, as a much larger clone is one base away. The V call is TRBV5-1, the J call TRBJ2-7; D unclear. The CDR3 length is 11 residues. Per germline, CDR1 SGHRS and CDR2 YFSETQ. Trimming removed 2 bases from V and 7 bases from J, with 7 bases in between. DNA for the CDR3: TGCGCCAGCAGCTTCCACACTGAGCAGTACTTC. Its protein product is CASSFHTEQYF.

V gene TRBV24-1 combines with J gene TRBJ2-1, with a possible D match to TRBD2 (5 bases). Looked up from germline, CDR1 is KGHDR and CDR2 is SFDVKD. There are 11 residues in the CDR3. Deletions cut 4 bases from V and 12 bases from J, with 9 bases between. For the CDR3, the DNA is TGTGCCACCAGTGAACCGGGAAGGCAGTTCTTC. The encoded protein is CATSEPGRQFF.

The chain couples TRBV27 to TRBJ2-3, with 11 bases aligning to TRBD1. CDR1 MNHEY and CDR2 SMNVEV come from the germline V gene (reference sequence). V lost 6 bases to trimming and J lost 6 bases; unmatched junction nucleotides: 11. The CDR3 length is 16 residues. CDR3 amino acids: CASSRSGTGGRDTQYF. The CDR3 nucleotides are TGTGCCAGCAGCCGATCCGGGACAGGGGGGAGGGATACGCAGTATTTT.

This chain uses TRBV20-1 with TRBJ2-7, with 7 bases matching TRBD2. Germline loops: CDR1 DFQATT, CDR2 SNEGSKA (reference sequence). This CDR3 is built from 14 residues. CDR3 in amino acids: CSEASGLSACEQYF. CDR3 nucleotide sequence: TGCAGCGAAGCTTCGGGACTATCAGCCTGCGAGCAGTACTTC.